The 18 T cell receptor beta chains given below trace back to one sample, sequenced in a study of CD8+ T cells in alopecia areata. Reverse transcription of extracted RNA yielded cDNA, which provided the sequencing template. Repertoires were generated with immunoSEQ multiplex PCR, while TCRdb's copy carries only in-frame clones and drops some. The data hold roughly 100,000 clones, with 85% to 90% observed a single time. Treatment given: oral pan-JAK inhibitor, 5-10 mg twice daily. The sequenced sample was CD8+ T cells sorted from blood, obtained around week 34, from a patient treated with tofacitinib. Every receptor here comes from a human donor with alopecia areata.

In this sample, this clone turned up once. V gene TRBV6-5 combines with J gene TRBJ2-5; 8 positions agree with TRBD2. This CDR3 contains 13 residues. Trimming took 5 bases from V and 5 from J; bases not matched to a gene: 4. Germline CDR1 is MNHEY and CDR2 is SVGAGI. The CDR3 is CASSTSGGETQYF. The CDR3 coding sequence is TGTGCCAGCAGTACTAGCGGCGGGGAGACCCAGTACTTC.

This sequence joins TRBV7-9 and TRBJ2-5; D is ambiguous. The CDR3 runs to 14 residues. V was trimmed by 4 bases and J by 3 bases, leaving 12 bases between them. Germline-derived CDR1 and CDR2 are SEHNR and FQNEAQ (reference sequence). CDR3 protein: CASSSPRSKETQYF. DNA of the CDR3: TGTGCCAGCAGCTCCCCCCGGTCTAAAGAGACCCAGTACTTC.

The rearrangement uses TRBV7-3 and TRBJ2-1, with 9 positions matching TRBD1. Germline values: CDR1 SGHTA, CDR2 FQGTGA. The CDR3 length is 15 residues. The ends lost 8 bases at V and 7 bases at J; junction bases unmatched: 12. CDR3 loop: CASSYSGTGLNEQFF. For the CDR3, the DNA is TGTGCCAGCTCATACTCCGGGACAGGGTTAAATGAGCAGTTCTTC.

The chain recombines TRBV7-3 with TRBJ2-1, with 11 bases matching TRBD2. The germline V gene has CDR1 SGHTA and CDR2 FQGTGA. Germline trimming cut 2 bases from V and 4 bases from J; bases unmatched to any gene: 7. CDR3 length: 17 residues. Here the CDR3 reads CASSLWASGGYYNEQFF. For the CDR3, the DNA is TGTGCCAGCAGCTTATGGGCTAGCGGGGGGTATTACAATGAGCAGTTCTTC.

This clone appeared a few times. The DNA for the CDR3 is TGCAGCGTTGAAGGAGGGGCTTCCCCTACCACAGATACGCAGTATTTT. Translated: CSVEGGASPTTDTQYF. The chain uses TRBV29-1 and TRBJ2-3; D possibly uses TRBD1 or TRBD2 (5 bases each). CDR1 is SQVTM, CDR2 ANQGSEA, per germline. This CDR3 is built from 16 residues. Trimming took 1 base from V and 2 from J, leaving 16 bases between them.

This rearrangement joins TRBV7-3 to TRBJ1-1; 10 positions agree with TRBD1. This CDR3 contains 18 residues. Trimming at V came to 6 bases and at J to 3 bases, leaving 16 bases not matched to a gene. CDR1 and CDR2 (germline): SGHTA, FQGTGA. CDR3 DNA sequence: TGTGCCAGCAGTCCCCGGGGACAGGGGAGCGGAGCGGACACTGAAGCTTTCTTT. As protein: CASSPRGQGSGADTEAFF.

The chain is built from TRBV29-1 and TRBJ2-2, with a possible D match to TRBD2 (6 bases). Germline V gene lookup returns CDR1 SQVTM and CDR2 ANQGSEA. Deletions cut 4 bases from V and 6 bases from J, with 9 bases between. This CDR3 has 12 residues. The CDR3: CSVVEGAGELFF. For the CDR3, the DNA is TGCAGCGTTGTGGAGGGCGCCGGGGAGCTGTTTTTT.

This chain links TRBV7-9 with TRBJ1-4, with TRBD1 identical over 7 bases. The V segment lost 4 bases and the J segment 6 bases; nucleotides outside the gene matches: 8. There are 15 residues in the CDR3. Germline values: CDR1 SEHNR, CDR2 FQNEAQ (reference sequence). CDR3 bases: TGTGCCAGCAGCTCCTGGACAGGTCTTCATGAAAAACTGTTTTTT. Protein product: CASSSWTGLHEKLFF. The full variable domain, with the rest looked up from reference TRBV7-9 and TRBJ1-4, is DTGVSQNPRHKITKRGQNVTFRCDPISEHNRLYWYRQTLGQGPEFLTYFQNEAQLEKSRLLSDRFSAERPKGSFSTLEIQRTEQGDSAMYLCASSSWTGLHEKLFFGSGTQLSVL.

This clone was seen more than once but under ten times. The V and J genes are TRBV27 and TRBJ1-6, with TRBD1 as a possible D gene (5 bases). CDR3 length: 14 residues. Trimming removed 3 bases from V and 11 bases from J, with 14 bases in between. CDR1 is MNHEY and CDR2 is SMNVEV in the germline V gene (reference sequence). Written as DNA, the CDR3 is TGTGCCAGCAGTTTGGGGGTAAACTGGGCACCCCTCCACTTT. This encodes CASSLGVNWAPLHF.

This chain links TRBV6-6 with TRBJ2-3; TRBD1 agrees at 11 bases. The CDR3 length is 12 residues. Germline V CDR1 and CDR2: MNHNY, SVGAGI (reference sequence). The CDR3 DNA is TGTGCACTGGGGACAGGGGGGGATACGCAGTATTTT. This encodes CALGTGGDTQYF.

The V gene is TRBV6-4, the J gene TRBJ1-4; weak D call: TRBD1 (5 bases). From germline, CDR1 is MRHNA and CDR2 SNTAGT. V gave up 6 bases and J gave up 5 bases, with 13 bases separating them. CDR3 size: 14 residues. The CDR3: CASSPGTENEKLFF. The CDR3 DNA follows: TGTGCCAGCAGCCCCGGGACGGAGAATGAAAAACTGTTTTTT.

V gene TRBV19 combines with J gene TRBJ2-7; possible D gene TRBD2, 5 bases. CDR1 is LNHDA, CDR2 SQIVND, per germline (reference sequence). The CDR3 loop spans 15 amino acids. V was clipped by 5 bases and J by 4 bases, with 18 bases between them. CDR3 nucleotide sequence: TGTGCCAGTAGTGCCGTCCTCCTAGCAGAGTACGAGCAGTACTTC. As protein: CASSAVLLAEYEQYF.

The CDR3 protein is CASSPTGQDDTQYF. CDR3 bases: TGTGCCAGCAGCCCCACCGGGCAAGACGATACGCAGTATTTT. The V and J genes are TRBV11-2 and TRBJ2-3; no reliable D call. Trimming left V 5 bases short and J 6 bases short, with 15 bases between. CDR1 SGHAT and CDR2 FQNNGV come from the germline V gene. The CDR3 totals 14 residues.

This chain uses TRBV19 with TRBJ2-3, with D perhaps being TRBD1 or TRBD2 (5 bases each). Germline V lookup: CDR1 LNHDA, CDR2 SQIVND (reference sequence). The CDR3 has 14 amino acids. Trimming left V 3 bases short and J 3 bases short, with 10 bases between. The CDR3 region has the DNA TGTGCCAGTAGTATCCAGGGAGAGACAGATACGCAGTATTTT. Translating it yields CASSIQGETDTQYF. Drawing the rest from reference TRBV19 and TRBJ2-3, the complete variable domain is DGGITQSPKYLFRKEGQNVTLSCEQNLNHDAMYWYRQDPGQGLRLIYYSQIVNDFQKGDIAEGYSVSREKKESFPLTVTSAQKNPTAFYLCASSIQGETDTQYFGPGTRLTVL.

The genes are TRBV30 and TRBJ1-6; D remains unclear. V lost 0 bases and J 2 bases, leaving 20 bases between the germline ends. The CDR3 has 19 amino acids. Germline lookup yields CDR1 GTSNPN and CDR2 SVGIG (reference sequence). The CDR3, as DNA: TGTGCCTGGAGTGTACAATTAGCCCCCATTCCAGCCTATAATTCACCCCTCCACTTT. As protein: CAWSVQLAPIPAYNSPLHF.

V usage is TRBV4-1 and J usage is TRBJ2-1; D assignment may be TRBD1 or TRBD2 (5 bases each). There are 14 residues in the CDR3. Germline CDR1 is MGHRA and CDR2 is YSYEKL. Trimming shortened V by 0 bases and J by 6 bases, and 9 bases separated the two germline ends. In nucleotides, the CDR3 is TGCGCCAGCAGCCAAGATTCCGGGACCAATGAGCAGTTCTTC. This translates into CASSQDSGTNEQFF.

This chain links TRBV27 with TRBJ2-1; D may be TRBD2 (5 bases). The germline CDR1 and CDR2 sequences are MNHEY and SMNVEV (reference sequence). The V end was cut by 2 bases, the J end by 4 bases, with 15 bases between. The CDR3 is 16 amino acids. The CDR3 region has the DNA TGTGCCAGCAGTTTAAAGGCTAGGACTGTATACAATGAGCAGTTCTTC. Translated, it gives CASSLKARTVYNEQFF.

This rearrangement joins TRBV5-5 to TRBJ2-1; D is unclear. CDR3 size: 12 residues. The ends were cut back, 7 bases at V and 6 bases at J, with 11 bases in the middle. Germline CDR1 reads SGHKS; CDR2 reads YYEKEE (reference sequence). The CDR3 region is CASPDSSNEQFF. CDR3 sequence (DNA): TGTGCCAGCCCCGATAGCAGCAATGAGCAGTTCTTC.